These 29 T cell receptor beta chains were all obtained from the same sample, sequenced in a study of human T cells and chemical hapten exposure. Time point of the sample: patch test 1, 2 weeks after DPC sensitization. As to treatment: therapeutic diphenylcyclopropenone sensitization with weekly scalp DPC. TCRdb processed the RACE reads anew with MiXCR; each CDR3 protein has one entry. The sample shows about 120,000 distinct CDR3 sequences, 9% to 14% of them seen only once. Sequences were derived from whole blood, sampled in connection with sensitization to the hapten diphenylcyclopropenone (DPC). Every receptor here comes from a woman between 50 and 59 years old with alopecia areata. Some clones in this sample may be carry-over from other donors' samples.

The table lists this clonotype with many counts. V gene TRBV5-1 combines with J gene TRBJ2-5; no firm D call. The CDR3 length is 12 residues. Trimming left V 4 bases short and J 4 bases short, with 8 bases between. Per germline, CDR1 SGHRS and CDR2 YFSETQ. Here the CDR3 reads CASSPDVETQYF. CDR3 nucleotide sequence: TGCGCCAGCAGCCCGGACGTAGAGACCCAGTACTTC.

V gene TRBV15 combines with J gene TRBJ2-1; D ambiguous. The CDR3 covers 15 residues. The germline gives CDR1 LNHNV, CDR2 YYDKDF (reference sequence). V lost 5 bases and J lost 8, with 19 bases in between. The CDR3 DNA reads TGTGCCACCAGCCCCTCTGCCCTCCGCGTGGATGAGCAGTTCTTC. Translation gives CATSPSALRVDEQFF.

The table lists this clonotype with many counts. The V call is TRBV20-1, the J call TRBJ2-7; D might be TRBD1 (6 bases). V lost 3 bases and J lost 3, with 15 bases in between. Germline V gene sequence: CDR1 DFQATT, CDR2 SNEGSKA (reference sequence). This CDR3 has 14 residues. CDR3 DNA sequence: TGCAGTGCTAGTGGGGGCAGGGGAATCTACGAGCAGTACTTC. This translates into CSASGGRGIYEQYF.

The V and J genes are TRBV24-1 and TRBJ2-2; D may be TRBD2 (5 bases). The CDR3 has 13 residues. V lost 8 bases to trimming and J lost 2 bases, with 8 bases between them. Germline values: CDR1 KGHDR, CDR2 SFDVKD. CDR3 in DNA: TGTGCCACCAACCGGGGAAACACCGGGGAGCTGTTTTTT. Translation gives CATNRGNTGELFF.

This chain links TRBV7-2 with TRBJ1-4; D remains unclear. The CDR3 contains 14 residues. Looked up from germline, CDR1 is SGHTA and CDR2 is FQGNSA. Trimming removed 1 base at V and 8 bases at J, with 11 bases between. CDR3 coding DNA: TGTGCCAGCAGCTTAGGGCTGGTTGGGGAAAAACTGTTTTTT. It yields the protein CASSLGLVGEKLFF. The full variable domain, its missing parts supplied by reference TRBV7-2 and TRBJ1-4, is GAGVSQSPSNKVTEKGKDVELRCDPISGHTALYWYRQSLGQGLEFLIYFQGNSAPDKSGLPSDRFSAERTGGSVSTLTIQRTQQEDSAVYLCASSLGLVGEKLFFGSGTQLSVL.

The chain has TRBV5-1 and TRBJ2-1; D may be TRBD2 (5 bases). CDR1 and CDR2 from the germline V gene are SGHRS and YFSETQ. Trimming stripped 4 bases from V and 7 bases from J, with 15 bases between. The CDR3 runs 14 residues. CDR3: CASSRGSVGNEQFF. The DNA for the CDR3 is TGCGCCAGCAGCCGAGGGTCGGTCGGAAATGAGCAGTTCTTC.

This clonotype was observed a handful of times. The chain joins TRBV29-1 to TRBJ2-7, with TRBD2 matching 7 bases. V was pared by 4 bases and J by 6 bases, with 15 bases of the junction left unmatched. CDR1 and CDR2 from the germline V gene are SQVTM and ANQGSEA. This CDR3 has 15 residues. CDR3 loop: CSVAGTTPLEGEQYF. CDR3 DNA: TGCAGCGTTGCCGGGACTACCCCTCTGGAGGGCGAGCAGTACTTC.

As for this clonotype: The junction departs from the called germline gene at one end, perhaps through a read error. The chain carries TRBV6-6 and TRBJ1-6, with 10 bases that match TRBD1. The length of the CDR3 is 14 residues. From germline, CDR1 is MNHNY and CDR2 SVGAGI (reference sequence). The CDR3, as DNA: TGTGTCAGCACCTCACGGGACAGGGGATCACCCCTCCACTTT. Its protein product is CVSTSRDRGSPLHF.

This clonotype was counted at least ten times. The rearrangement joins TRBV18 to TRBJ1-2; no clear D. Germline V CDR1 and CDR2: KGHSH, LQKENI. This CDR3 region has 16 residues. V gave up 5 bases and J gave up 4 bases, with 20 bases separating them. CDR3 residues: CASSMGSGDLTYGYTF. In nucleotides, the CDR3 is TGTGCCAGCTCAATGGGGTCCGGAGATCTAACCTATGGCTACACCTTC.

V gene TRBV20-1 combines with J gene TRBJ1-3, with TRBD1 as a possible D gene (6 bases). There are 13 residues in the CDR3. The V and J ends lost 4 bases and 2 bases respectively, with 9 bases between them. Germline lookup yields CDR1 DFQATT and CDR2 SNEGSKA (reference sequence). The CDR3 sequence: CSAKRGTGNTIYF. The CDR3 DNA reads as TGCAGTGCTAAGAGGGGGACTGGAAACACCATATATTTT.

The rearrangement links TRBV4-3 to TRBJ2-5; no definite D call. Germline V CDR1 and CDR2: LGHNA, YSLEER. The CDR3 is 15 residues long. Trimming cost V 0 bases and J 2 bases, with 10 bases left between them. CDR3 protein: CASSQDTRIQETQYF. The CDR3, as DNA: TGCGCCAGCAGCCAAGATACAAGAATTCAAGAGACCCAGTACTTC.

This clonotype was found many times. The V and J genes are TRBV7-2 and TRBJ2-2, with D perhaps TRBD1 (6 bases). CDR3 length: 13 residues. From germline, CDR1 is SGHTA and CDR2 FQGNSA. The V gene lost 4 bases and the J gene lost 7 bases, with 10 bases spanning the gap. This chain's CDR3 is CASSSQGFGELFF. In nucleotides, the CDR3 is TGTGCCAGCAGCTCGCAGGGGTTCGGGGAGCTGTTTTTT.

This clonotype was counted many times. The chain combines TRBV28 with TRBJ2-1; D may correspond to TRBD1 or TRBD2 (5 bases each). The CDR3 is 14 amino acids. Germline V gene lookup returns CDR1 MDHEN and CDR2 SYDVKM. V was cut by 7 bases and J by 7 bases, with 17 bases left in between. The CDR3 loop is CASTGGTGGNEQFF. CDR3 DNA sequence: TGTGCCAGCACCGGTGGGACGGGCGGAAATGAGCAGTTCTTC.

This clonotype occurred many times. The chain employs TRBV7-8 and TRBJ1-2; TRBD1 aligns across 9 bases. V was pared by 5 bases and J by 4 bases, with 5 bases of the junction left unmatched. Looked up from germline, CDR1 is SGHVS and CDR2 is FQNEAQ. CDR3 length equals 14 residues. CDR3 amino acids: CASSPRDRVYGYTF. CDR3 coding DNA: TGTGCCAGCAGCCCACGGGACAGGGTCTATGGCTACACCTTC.

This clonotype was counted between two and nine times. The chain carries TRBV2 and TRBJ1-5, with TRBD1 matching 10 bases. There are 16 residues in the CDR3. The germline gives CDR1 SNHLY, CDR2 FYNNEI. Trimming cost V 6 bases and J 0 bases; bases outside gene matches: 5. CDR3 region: CASRGTGAYSNQPQHF. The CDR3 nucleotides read TGTGCCAGCAGGGGGACAGGGGCCTATAGCAATCAGCCCCAGCATTTT.

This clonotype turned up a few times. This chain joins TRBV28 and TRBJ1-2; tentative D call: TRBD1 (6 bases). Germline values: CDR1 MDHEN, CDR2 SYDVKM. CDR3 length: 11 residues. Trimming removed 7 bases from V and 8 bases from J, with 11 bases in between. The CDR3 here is CASTQGRGYTF. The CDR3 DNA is TGTGCCAGCACACAGGGACGCGGCTACACCTTC.

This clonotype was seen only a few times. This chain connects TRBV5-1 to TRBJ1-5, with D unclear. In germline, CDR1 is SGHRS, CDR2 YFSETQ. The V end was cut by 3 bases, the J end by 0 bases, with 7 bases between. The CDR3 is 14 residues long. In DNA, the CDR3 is TGCGCCAGCAGCTCCGGCGGTAGCAATCAGCCCCAGCATTTT. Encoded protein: CASSSGGSNQPQHF.

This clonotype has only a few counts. The chain's CDR3 is CASSYSIAANTGELFF. The CDR3 coding sequence is TGTGCCAGCAGTTACTCGATCGCGGCGAACACCGGGGAGCTGTTTTTT. V gene TRBV6-2 or TRBV6-3 combines with J gene TRBJ2-2, with D hard to call. The CDR3 runs 16 residues. Germline CDR1 MNHEY, CDR2 SVGEGT. Between the trimmed V and J ends, which lost 0 bases and 0 bases, there was a span of 8 bases.

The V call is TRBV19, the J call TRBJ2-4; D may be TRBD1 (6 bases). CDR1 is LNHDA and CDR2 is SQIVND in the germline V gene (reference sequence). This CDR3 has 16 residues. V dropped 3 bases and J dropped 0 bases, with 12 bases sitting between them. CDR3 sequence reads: CASSIRDNVAKNIQYF. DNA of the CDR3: TGTGCCAGTAGTATCCGGGACAATGTAGCCAAAAACATTCAGTACTTC.

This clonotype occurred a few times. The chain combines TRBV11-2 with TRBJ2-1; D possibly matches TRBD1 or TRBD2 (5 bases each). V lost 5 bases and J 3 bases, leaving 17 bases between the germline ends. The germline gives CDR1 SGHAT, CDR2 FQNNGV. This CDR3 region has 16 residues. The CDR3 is CASSPSGTGLYNEQFF. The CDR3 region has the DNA TGTGCCAGCAGCCCGTCCGGGACCGGACTCTACAATGAGCAGTTCTTC.

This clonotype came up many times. The CDR3 sequence: CSVRGSTDTQYF. CDR3 DNA: TGCAGCGTCAGGGGGAGCACAGATACGCAGTATTTT. The chain employs TRBV29-1 and TRBJ2-3, with 7 bases fitting TRBD1. J lost 0 bases, V lost 6 bases, and 0 bases had no gene match. CDR1 and CDR2 (germline): SQVTM, ANQGSEA. The CDR3 runs to 12 residues.

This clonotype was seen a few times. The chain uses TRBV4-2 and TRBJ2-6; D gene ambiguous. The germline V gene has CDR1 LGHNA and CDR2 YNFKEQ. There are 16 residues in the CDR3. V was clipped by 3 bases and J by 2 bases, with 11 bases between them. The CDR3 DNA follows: TGTGCCAGCAGCCAGGTGGATTACCCTGGGGCCAACGTCCTGACTTTC. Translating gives CASSQVDYPGANVLTF.

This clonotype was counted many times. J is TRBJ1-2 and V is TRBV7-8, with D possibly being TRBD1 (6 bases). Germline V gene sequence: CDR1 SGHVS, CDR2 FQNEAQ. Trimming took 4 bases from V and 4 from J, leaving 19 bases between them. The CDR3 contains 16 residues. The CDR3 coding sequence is TGTGCCAGCAGCTCAACTCTACGTACAGGGATCTATGGCTACACCTTC. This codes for CASSSTLRTGIYGYTF.

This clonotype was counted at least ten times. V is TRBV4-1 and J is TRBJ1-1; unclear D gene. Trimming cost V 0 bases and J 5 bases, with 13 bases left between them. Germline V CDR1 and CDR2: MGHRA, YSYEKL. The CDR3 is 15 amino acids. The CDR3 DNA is TGCGCCAGCAGCCAAGATGACGACCCTAAGACTGAAGCTTTCTTT. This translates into CASSQDDDPKTEAFF.

The CDR3 DNA sequence: TGTGCCAGCAGCCAAATAACCACAGATACGCAGTATTTT. Protein product: CASSQITTDTQYF. This rearrangement joins TRBV28 to TRBJ2-3, with D hard to call. V was shortened by 6 bases and J by 2 bases, with 9 bases between the two germline ends. Looked up from germline, CDR1 is MDHEN and CDR2 is SYDVKM. This CDR3 comprises 13 residues. The entire variable domain, with the rest obtained from reference TRBV28 and TRBJ2-3, is as follows: DVKVTQSSRYLVKRTGEKVFLECVQDMDHENMFWYRQDPGLGLRLIYFSYDVKMKEKGDIPEGYSVSREKKERFSLILESASTNQTSMYLCASSQITTDTQYFGPGTRLTVL.

CDR3 sequence (DNA): TGTGCCAGCATCCGAGCCTACGAGCAGTACTTC. Its translation is CASIRAYEQYF. V and J are TRBV2 and TRBJ2-7; no clear D gene. The V end was cut by 7 bases, the J end by 2 bases, with 6 bases between. Germline loops: CDR1 SNHLY, CDR2 FYNNEI. The CDR3 loop spans 11 amino acids.

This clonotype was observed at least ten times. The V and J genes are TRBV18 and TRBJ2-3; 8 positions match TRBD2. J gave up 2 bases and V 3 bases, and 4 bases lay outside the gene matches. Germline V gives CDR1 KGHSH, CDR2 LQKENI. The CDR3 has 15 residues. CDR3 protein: CASSPNSGATDTQYF. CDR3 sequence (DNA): TGTGCCAGCTCACCTAATAGCGGGGCCACAGATACGCAGTATTTT.

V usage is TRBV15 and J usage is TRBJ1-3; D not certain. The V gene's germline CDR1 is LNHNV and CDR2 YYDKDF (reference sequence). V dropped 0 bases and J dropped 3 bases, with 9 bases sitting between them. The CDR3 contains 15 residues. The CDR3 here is CATSRDPALGNTIYF. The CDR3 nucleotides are TGTGCCACCAGCAGAGACCCAGCGCTTGGAAACACCATATATTTT.

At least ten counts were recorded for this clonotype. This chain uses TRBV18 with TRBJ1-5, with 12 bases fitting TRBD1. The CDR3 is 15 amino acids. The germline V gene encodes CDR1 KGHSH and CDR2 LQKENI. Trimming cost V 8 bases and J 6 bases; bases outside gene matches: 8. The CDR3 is CASRGTGGPTQPQHF. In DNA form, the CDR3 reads TGTGCCAGCCGTGGGACAGGGGGCCCGACTCAGCCCCAGCATTTT. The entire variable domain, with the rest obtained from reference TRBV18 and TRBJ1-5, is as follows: NAGVMQNPRHLVRRRGQEARLRCSPMKGHSHVYWYRQLPEEGLKFMVYLQKENIIDESGMPKERFSAEFPKEGPSILRIQQVVRGDSAAYFCASRGTGGPTQPQHFGDGTRLSIL.